This TCR beta chain was documented in a study of cytomegalovirus exposure and HLA in healthy donors. Study-level findings and limits: Indistinguishable V segments such as TRBV6-2 and TRBV6-3 were excluded. Sequencing likely produced, as an artifact, a cluster of highly shared sequence variants. Analyzed later, most CMV-associated TCR beta chains appeared HLA-restricted.

The PCR had 60 Vbeta and 13 Jbeta primers. Using immunoSEQ multiplex PCR, the repertoire was profiled, and TCRdb retains in-frame clones only, with some absent. Of about 140,000 clones in the sample, 70% to 85% were seen once. This CDR3 region has 16 residues. Looked up from germline, CDR1 is MNHEY and CDR2 is SMNVEV (reference sequence). On this clone: Antigen unknown.

The chain is built from TRBV27 and TRBJ2-5; 11 bases line up with TRBD2. The J call is doubtful: the DNA matches TRBJ2-7 better. Sequenced material: PBMCs. The receptor's source is a woman aged 40 to 50 in good health and CMV-seronegative. In DNA, the CDR3 is TGTGCCAGCAGTTTAGGGCTAGCGGGAGGATCTTACGAGCAGTACTTC. Amino acid sequence: CASSLGLAGGSYEQYF.